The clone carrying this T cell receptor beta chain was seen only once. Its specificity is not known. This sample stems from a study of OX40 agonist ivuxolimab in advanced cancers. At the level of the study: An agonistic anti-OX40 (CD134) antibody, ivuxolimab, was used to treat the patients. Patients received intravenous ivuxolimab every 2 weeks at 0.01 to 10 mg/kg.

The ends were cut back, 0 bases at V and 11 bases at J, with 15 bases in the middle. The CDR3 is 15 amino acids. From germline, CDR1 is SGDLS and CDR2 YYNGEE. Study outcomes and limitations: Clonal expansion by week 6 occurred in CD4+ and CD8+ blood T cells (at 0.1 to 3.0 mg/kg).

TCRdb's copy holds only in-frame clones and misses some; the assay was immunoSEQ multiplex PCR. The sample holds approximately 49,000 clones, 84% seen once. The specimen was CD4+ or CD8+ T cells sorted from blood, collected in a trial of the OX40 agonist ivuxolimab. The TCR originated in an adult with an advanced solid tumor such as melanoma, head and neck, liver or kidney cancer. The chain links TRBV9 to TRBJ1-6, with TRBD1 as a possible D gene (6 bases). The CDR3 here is CASSVELQGSTPLHF. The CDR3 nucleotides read TGTGCCAGCAGCGTAGAATTACAGGGTAGTACACCCCTCCACTTT. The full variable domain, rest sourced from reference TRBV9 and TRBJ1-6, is DSGVTQTPKHLITATGQRVTLRCSPRSGDLSVYWYQQSLDQGLQFLIQYYNGEERAKGNILERFSAQQFPDLHSELNLSSLELGDSALYFCASSVELQGSTPLHFGNGTRLTVT.